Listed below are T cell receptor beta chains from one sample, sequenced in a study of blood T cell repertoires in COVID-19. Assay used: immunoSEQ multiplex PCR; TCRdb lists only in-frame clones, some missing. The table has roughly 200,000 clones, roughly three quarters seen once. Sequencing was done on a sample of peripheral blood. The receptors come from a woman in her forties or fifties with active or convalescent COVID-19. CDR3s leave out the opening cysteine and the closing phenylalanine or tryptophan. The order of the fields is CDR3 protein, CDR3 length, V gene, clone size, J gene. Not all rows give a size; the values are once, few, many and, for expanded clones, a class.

CDR3 protein: ASSQRLNPGEKLF
CDR3 length: 13
V gene: TRBV2
clone size: few
J gene: TRBJ1-4

CDR3 protein: ASSSGSGGSYEQY
CDR3 length: 13
V gene: TRBV6-5
clone size: once
J gene: TRBJ2-7

CDR3 protein: ASSVGTVQEETQY
CDR3 length: 13
V gene: TRBV9
clone size: .
J gene: TRBJ2-5

CDR3 protein: ATSDPGQGGDTQY
CDR3 length: 13
V gene: TRBV24-1
clone size: few
J gene: TRBJ2-3

CDR3 protein: ASRLGGGISNQPQH
CDR3 length: 14
V gene: TRBV28
clone size: .
J gene: TRBJ1-5

CDR3 protein: ASGASATNEKLF
CDR3 length: 12
V gene: TRBV13
clone size: medium-sized
J gene: TRBJ1-4

CDR3 protein: ASSLWASGVATDTQY
CDR3 length: 15
V gene: TRBV7-3
clone size: .
J gene: TRBJ2-3

CDR3 protein: ARTPDRERGYT
CDR3 length: 11
V gene: TRBV2
clone size: .
J gene: TRBJ1-2

CDR3 protein: ASSNDRVGEQY
CDR3 length: 11
V gene: TRBV2
clone size: .
J gene: TRBJ2-7

CDR3 protein: ASKAGNTEAF
CDR3 length: 10
V gene: TRBV5-1
clone size: once
J gene: TRBJ1-1

CDR3 protein: ASSEIGEAKNIQY
CDR3 length: 13
V gene: TRBV6-1
clone size: .
J gene: TRBJ2-4

CDR3 protein: ASSYGQGQETQY
CDR3 length: 12
V gene: TRBV6-2/TRBV6-3
clone size: .
J gene: TRBJ2-5

CDR3 protein: AWDGQGNEQF
CDR3 length: 10
V gene: TRBV30
clone size: .
J gene: TRBJ2-1

CDR3 protein: ASSLGHNSGAF
CDR3 length: 11
V gene: TRBV11-1
clone size: many
J gene: TRBJ1-1

CDR3 protein: ASSPGAYGYT
CDR3 length: 10
V gene: TRBV7-9
clone size: .
J gene: TRBJ1-2

CDR3 protein: ASSQAGEYAEAF
CDR3 length: 12
V gene: TRBV4-2
clone size: .
J gene: TRBJ1-1

CDR3 protein: ASSLGQGASEAF
CDR3 length: 12
V gene: TRBV6-2/TRBV6-3
clone size: .
J gene: TRBJ1-1

CDR3 protein: ASTVGQGVSGSPLH
CDR3 length: 14
V gene: TRBV19
clone size: .
J gene: TRBJ1-6

CDR3 protein: ASSSRANNSPLH
CDR3 length: 12
V gene: TRBV27
clone size: .
J gene: TRBJ1-6

CDR3 protein: ASSKPSGGWGQETQY
CDR3 length: 15
V gene: TRBV7-2
clone size: .
J gene: TRBJ2-5

CDR3 protein: ASSVSAGLAGGEQY
CDR3 length: 14
V gene: TRBV9
clone size: .
J gene: TRBJ2-7

CDR3 protein: ASSSSQGPNSPLH
CDR3 length: 13
V gene: TRBV13
clone size: .
J gene: TRBJ1-6

CDR3 protein: ASSGGASYEQY
CDR3 length: 11
V gene: TRBV27
clone size: .
J gene: TRBJ2-7

CDR3 protein: AWSVKGLDNQPQH
CDR3 length: 13
V gene: TRBV30
clone size: .
J gene: TRBJ1-5

CDR3 protein: ASKFGGGLRTEAF
CDR3 length: 13
V gene: TRBV7-9
clone size: few
J gene: TRBJ1-1

CDR3 protein: ASSLGGPSEKLF
CDR3 length: 12
V gene: TRBV5-1
clone size: .
J gene: TRBJ1-4

CDR3 protein: ASSLGRDGVTEAF
CDR3 length: 13
V gene: TRBV11-2
clone size: .
J gene: TRBJ1-1

CDR3 protein: ASSLRVTGELF
CDR3 length: 11
V gene: TRBV3-1/TRBV3-2
clone size: once
J gene: TRBJ2-2

CDR3 protein: ASSTVVGQPQH
CDR3 length: 11
V gene: TRBV6-5
clone size: .
J gene: TRBJ1-5

CDR3 protein: ASSINSYSNQPQH
CDR3 length: 13
V gene: TRBV6-2/TRBV6-3
clone size: .
J gene: TRBJ1-5

CDR3 protein: ASSLGAGGSYYEQY
CDR3 length: 14
V gene: TRBV7-2
clone size: .
J gene: TRBJ2-7

CDR3 protein: ASSDDASGDTNTGELF
CDR3 length: 16
V gene: TRBV2
clone size: few
J gene: TRBJ2-2

CDR3 protein: ASSPSGGAFEKLF
CDR3 length: 13
V gene: TRBV11-2
clone size: .
J gene: TRBJ1-4

CDR3 protein: ASSRAEFGYGYT
CDR3 length: 12
V gene: TRBV18
clone size: .
J gene: TRBJ1-2

CDR3 protein: ASSYRSLSAGNTIY
CDR3 length: 14
V gene: TRBV6-2/TRBV6-3
clone size: .
J gene: TRBJ1-3

CDR3 protein: ASSHRDSSSYEQY
CDR3 length: 13
V gene: TRBV4-2
clone size: .
J gene: TRBJ2-7

CDR3 protein: ASSLSPHQGKDT
CDR3 length: 12
V gene: TRBV28
clone size: .
J gene: TRBJ1-2

CDR3 protein: ASSLEAGVRGETQY
CDR3 length: 14
V gene: TRBV11-1
clone size: once
J gene: TRBJ2-5

CDR3 protein: ASSESRGTAATTNEKLF
CDR3 length: 17
V gene: TRBV10-1
clone size: .
J gene: TRBJ1-4

CDR3 protein: ASSLNPSGSGYNEQF
CDR3 length: 15
V gene: TRBV7-3
clone size: few
J gene: TRBJ2-1

CDR3 protein: ASSLGGDRRH
CDR3 length: 10
V gene: TRBV12-3/TRBV12-4
clone size: .
J gene: TRBJ1-6

CDR3 protein: ASAYSGRREQY
CDR3 length: 11
V gene: TRBV19
clone size: .
J gene: TRBJ2-7

CDR3 protein: ASSLRGGARTDTQY
CDR3 length: 14
V gene: TRBV9
clone size: .
J gene: TRBJ2-3

CDR3 protein: ASSYSGHPGYT
CDR3 length: 11
V gene: TRBV6-2/TRBV6-3
clone size: .
J gene: TRBJ1-2

CDR3 protein: ASSSRDRGYNEQF
CDR3 length: 13
V gene: TRBV6-6
clone size: .
J gene: TRBJ2-1